This T cell receptor (beta chain) emerged from a study of T cell responses to AZD1222 COVID-19 vaccine. Looking at the study overall: Second doses that came at about 4 or about 12 weeks were put together. Whole-study results and caveats: Spike-specific TCR breadth and depth grew following two AZD1222 doses.

The protocol was immunoSEQ multiplex PCR, while the TCRdb copy is restricted to in-frame clones and leaves out a portion. This sample carries fewer than 140,000 clones, roughly 90% of them seen once, and the ten largest clones take approximately 5%. This CDR3 is 14 amino acids long. CDR1 and CDR2 from the germline V gene are SNHLY and FYNNEI. V trimming: 6 bases; J trimming: 15 bases; junction bases outside the gene matches: 15. Comment on this clone: Its antigen is not known.

The clonotype comes from an adult in good health. Sequencing was performed on peripheral blood, taken on day 0 of AZD1222 vaccination. The chain is built from TRBV2 and TRBJ2-1; 9 nucleotides align to TRBD2. As DNA, the CDR3 is TGTGCCAGCAGGGCCGGGACTAGCTCCACCATTTGGTTCTTC. Its translation: CASRAGTSSTIWFF.